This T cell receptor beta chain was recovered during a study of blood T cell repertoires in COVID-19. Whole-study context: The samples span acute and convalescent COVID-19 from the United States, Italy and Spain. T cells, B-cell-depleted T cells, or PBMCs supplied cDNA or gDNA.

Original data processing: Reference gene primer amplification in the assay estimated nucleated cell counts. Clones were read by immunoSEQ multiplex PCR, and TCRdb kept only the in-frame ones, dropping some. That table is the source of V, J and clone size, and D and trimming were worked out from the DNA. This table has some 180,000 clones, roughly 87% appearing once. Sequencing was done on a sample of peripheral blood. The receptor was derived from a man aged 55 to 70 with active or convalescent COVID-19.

The DNA of the CDR3 is TGTGCCAGCAGCTTGAAGACCGGGACTAGGGCTTACAATGAGCAGTTCTTC. Translating it yields CASSLKTGTRAYNEQFF. The chain combines TRBV5-6 with TRBJ2-1, with TRBD2 matching 8 bases. Unmatched junction bases numbered 10, after V lost 1 base and J lost 4 bases. Germline V gene data show CDR1 as SGHDT and CDR2 as YYEEEE. This CDR3 has 17 residues.